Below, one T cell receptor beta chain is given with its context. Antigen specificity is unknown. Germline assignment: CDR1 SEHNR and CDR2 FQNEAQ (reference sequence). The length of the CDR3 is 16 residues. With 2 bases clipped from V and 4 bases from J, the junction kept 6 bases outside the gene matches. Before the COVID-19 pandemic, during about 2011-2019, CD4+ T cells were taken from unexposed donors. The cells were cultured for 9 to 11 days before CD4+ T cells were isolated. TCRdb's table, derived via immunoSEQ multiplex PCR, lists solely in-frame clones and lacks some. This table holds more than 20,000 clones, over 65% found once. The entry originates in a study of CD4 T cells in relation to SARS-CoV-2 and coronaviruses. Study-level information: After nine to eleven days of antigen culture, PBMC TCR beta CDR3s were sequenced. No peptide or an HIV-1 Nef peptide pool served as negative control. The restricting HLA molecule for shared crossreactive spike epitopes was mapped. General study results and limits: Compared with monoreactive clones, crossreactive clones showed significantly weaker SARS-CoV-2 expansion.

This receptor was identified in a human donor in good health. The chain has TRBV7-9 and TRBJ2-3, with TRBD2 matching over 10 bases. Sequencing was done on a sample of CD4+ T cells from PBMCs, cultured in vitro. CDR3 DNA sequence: TGTGCCAGCAGCTTATCCCTGCTAGCGGGAGCAGATACGCAGTATTTT. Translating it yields CASSLSLLAGADTQYF. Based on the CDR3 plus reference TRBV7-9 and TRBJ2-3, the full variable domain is DTGVSQNPRHKITKRGQNVTFRCDPISEHNRLYWYRQTLGQGPEFLTYFQNEAQLEKSRLLSDRFSAERPKGSFSTLEIQRTEQGDSAMYLCASSLSLLAGADTQYFGPGTRLTVL.